These 26 T cell receptor beta chains share one sample of origin, sequenced in a study of blood T cells in healthy people across ages (dated by TCRdb to about 2015). Library construction relied on 5' RACE. These reads were obtained on an Illumina HiSeq 2500. A second PCR of about 6 to 12 cycles was run with a J-beta primer mix and a sample-barcoded 5' primer. In-frame beta chains were kept once TCRdb had trimmed the public reads at Q25 with fastp and called clones with MiXCR. Duplicate CDR3 protein sequences are folded into a single record with the most common DNA and genes. A total of roughly 1 million distinct CDR3 sequences appear in this sample, almost 25% of them only once. Of the sample, 0.65% to 0.75% falls within the top ten clones. Another study also made use of these data, one on T cells of mothers and their children.

The sample consisted of blood. The origin of the receptors is a girl aged 2 to 9 in good health.

This clonotype was counted a few times. The chain links TRBV2 to TRBJ2-7; D is uncertain. Trimming removed 2 bases from V and 6 bases from J, with 11 bases in between. This CDR3 comprises 13 residues. Per the germline V gene, CDR1 is SNHLY and CDR2 is FYNNEI. The CDR3 protein is CASSEHSSGEQYF. The CDR3 DNA reads as TGTGCCAGCAGTGAACACTCATCGGGCGAGCAGTACTTC.

This clonotype has just a few counts. V and J are TRBV12-3 or TRBV12-4 and TRBJ1-2, with a weak D call TRBD1 (6 bases). V lost 5 bases, J lost 2 bases, and 15 bases lay in between. CDR3 length equals 15 residues. CDR3 region: CASSLYVGQNYGYTF. CDR3 nucleotide sequence: TGTGCCAGCAGTCTATATGTCGGACAGAACTATGGCTACACCTTC.

Written as DNA, the CDR3 is TGTGCCAGCAGCTCGGCGGGGGGGAGGAATGAAAAACTGTTTTTT. Translated: CASSSAGGRNEKLFF. This sequence joins TRBV7-9 and TRBJ1-4; tentatively, D is TRBD1 (5 bases). V was shortened by 4 bases and J by 5 bases, with 14 bases between the two germline ends. CDR1 is SEHNR, CDR2 FQNEAQ, per germline (reference sequence). The CDR3 is 15 residues long.

This clonotype was recorded a few times. The chain links TRBV28 to TRBJ2-5, with TRBD2 as a possible D gene (6 bases). The end of the DNA aligns better with TRBJ2-7, so the J call may be wrong. Germline CDR1 MDHEN, CDR2 SYDVKM. The CDR3 spans 15 residues. The CDR3 region has the DNA TGTGCCAGCCACCCACGACTAGGGAGTTTAAACGAGCAGTACTTC. Amino acid sequence: CASHPRLGSLNEQYF.

The table lists this clonotype with a few counts. The rearrangement joins TRBV29-1 to TRBJ1-2, with D unresolved. The CDR3 consists of 11 residues. Germline V lookup: CDR1 SQVTM, CDR2 ANQGSEA. V dropped 4 bases and J dropped 7 bases, with 10 bases sitting between them. The CDR3 protein is CSVAEGGGYTF. As DNA, the CDR3 is TGCAGCGTTGCAGAGGGAGGTGGCTACACCTTC.

This clonotype appeared a few times. V usage is TRBV9 and J usage is TRBJ2-5; possibly TRBD2 for D (5 bases). With the DNA end fitting TRBJ2-1 better, the J assignment may be wrong. Germline lookup yields CDR1 SGDLS and CDR2 YYNGEE. The CDR3 loop spans 14 amino acids. For the CDR3, the DNA is TGTGCCAGCAGCGTCCTTACGGGGTCCCCTGAGCAGTTCTTC. Amino acid sequence: CASSVLTGSPEQFF.

The gene calls are TRBV12-3 or TRBV12-4 and TRBJ1-5; D remains unclear. The V gene lost 3 bases and the J gene lost 5 bases, with 11 bases spanning the gap. CDR3 length: 14 amino acids. The CDR3 DNA follows: TGTGCCAGCAGTTTTAGCCGTGGGGATCAGCCCCAGCATTTT. It yields the protein CASSFSRGDQPQHF.

The V gene is TRBV28, the J gene TRBJ1-6; D gene unclear. Trimming removed 3 bases at V and 0 bases at J, with 12 bases between. The V gene's germline CDR1 is MDHEN and CDR2 SYDVKM. CDR3 length: 17 residues. The CDR3 DNA is TGTGCCAGCAGTTTGCCAGGAGTGCTCTCCTATAATTCACCCCTCCACTTT. This sequence encodes CASSLPGVLSYNSPLHF.

The genes are TRBV20-1 and TRBJ1-1, with a possible D match to TRBD1 (5 bases). Germline V lookup: CDR1 DFQATT, CDR2 SNEGSKA (reference sequence). The CDR3 is 15 amino acids. Trimming took 0 bases from V and 0 from J, leaving 11 bases between them. CDR3 sequence reads: CSARDTRGLNTEAFF. The CDR3 DNA reads TGCAGTGCTAGAGATACGAGGGGATTGAACACTGAAGCTTTCTTT.

The chain combines TRBV9 with TRBJ2-3; no definite D call. Per germline, CDR1 SGDLS and CDR2 YYNGEE. The CDR3 sequence is 13 residues long. Trimming cost V 3 bases and J 4 bases, with 9 bases left between them. The CDR3 nucleotides read TGTGCCAGCAGCGAATATACGGCAGATACGCAGTATTTT. Protein: CASSEYTADTQYF.

The chain is built from TRBV6-5 and TRBJ2-5, with 13 bases fitting TRBD2. The J call is doubtful: the DNA matches TRBJ2-1 better. CDR3 size: 15 residues. Looked up from germline, CDR1 is MNHEY and CDR2 is SVGAGI. As DNA, the CDR3 is TGTGCCAGCAGTTCACTAGCGGGGGGGCACAATGAGCAGTTCTTC. Its protein is CASSSLAGGHNEQFF.

This chain joins TRBV2 and TRBJ2-5; D is unclear. The J call is doubtful: the DNA matches TRBJ2-1 better. The CDR3 sequence is 10 residues long. Germline values: CDR1 SNHLY, CDR2 FYNNEI. The CDR3 here is CASSVFEQFF. CDR3 in DNA: TGTGCCAGCAGTGTTTTTGAGCAGTTCTTC.

The V gene is TRBV29-1, the J gene TRBJ1-4; D gene ambiguous. CDR3 size: 12 residues. Germline CDR1 is SQVTM and CDR2 is ANQGSEA. The V end was cut by 4 bases, the J end by 8 bases, with 11 bases between. The CDR3: CSVGSRSEKLFF. CDR3 coding DNA: TGCAGCGTTGGGTCGCGGTCGGAAAAACTGTTTTTT.

This clonotype was observed a few times. The rearrangement uses TRBV5-5 and TRBJ1-5, with D unclear. The CDR3 is made up of 16 amino acids. V lost 1 base and J lost 1, with 12 bases in between. Germline V lookup: CDR1 SGHKS, CDR2 YYEKEE (reference sequence). The CDR3 bases are TGTGCCAGCAGCTTGCTCGGGGTTGGAAGCAATCAGCCCCAGCATTTT. This translates into CASSLLGVGSNQPQHF.

This chain uses TRBV2 with TRBJ2-5; D uncertain. The CDR3 is 10 amino acids. CDR1 and CDR2 from the germline V gene are SNHLY and FYNNEI. V lost 7 bases and J 11 bases, leaving 11 bases between the germline ends. The CDR3 nucleotides are TGTGCCAGCATGGGGTTAGAGCAGTACTTC. The encoded protein is CASMGLEQYF.

The CDR3 reads CATSRWGLGDNEQFF. Written as DNA, the CDR3 is TGTGCCACCAGCAGATGGGGACTGGGGGACAATGAGCAGTTCTTC. The V gene is TRBV15, the J gene TRBJ2-5, with a possible D match to TRBD2 (6 bases). TRBJ2-1 matches the DNA end more closely, so the J call is doubtful. This CDR3 comprises 15 residues. Per the germline V gene, CDR1 is LNHNV and CDR2 is YYDKDF (reference sequence).

This clonotype was found a few times. The gene calls are TRBV11-3 and TRBJ2-1; 9 bases are a match to TRBD1. The CDR3 spans 17 residues. Germline V gene data show CDR1 as SGHNT and CDR2 as YENEEA. J was trimmed by 2 bases and V by 0 bases; bases with no gene match: 5. The CDR3: CASSLEWGQGTYNEQFF. Written as DNA, the CDR3 is TGTGCCAGCAGCTTAGAGTGGGGACAGGGAACCTACAATGAGCAGTTCTTC.

This clonotype was recorded a few times. The V gene is TRBV29-1, the J gene TRBJ2-1; D possibly corresponds to TRBD2 (6 bases). The length of the CDR3 is 13 residues. Germline values: CDR1 SQVTM, CDR2 ANQGSEA. Trimming left V 5 bases short and J 8 bases short, with 16 bases between. DNA of the CDR3: TGCAGCGTTCGGGAGTTAGGGACCGATGAGCAGTTCTTC. Protein sequence: CSVRELGTDEQFF.

The chain uses TRBV7-9 and TRBJ1-2; D not resolved. The germline V gene encodes CDR1 SEHNR and CDR2 FQNEAQ (reference sequence). The CDR3 covers 12 residues. V was pared by 0 bases and J by 10 bases, with 9 bases between. The DNA for the CDR3 is TGTGCCAGCAGCTTAGCTGCCGGACCCTACACCTTC. Its translation: CASSLAAGPYTF.

This chain joins TRBV20-1 and TRBJ2-2; D is unclear. The CDR3 loop spans 13 amino acids. Germline-derived CDR1 and CDR2 are DFQATT and SNEGSKA (reference sequence). V lost 5 bases to trimming and J lost 4 bases, with 11 bases between them. The CDR3: CSAFPHSTGELFF. The CDR3 region has the DNA TGCAGTGCTTTCCCACACTCCACCGGGGAGCTGTTTTTT.

CDR3 residues: CSASDPTSGRPYEQYF. CDR3 in DNA: TGCAGTGCTAGCGATCCGACTAGCGGGCGCCCCTACGAGCAGTACTTC. The V call is TRBV20-1, the J call TRBJ2-7; TRBD2 agrees at 10 bases. V was pared by 3 bases and J by 2 bases, with 10 bases of the junction left unmatched. Germline CDR1 reads DFQATT; CDR2 reads SNEGSKA (reference sequence). The length of the CDR3 is 16 residues.

The gene calls are TRBV4-2 and TRBJ1-4; 7 nucleotides agree with TRBD1. J was trimmed by 4 bases and V by 2 bases; bases with no gene match: 16. The germline CDR1 and CDR2 sequences are LGHNA and YNFKEQ. CDR3 size: 19 residues. The chain's CDR3 is CASSQYPRGRGKSNEKLFF. CDR3 DNA sequence: TGTGCCAGCAGCCAATATCCCCGTGGCAGGGGGAAGAGTAATGAAAAACTGTTTTTT.

In its sample, this clonotype was seen a few times. The CDR3: CASSLAGTGASGYTF. The CDR3 region has the DNA TGTGCCAGCAGTTTAGCTGGGACAGGGGCAAGTGGCTACACCTTC. The chain uses TRBV12-3 or TRBV12-4 and TRBJ1-2; 10 bases match TRBD1. This CDR3 is 15 amino acids long. The trim removed 0 bases at V and 7 bases at J, leaving 5 bases unmatched.

The rearrangement links TRBV5-1 to TRBJ2-6, with a weak D call TRBD2 (5 bases). Trimming left V 1 base short and J 5 bases short, with 10 bases between. The CDR3 runs 15 residues. CDR1 SGHRS and CDR2 YFSETQ come from the germline V gene. Here the CDR3 DNA reads TGCGCCAGCAGCTTGACCGGGGAGAGGGCCAACGTCCTGACTTTC. This sequence encodes CASSLTGERANVLTF.

This clonotype was found many times. The chain uses TRBV20-1 and TRBJ2-7, with 7 bases identical to TRBD1. The germline V gene has CDR1 DFQATT and CDR2 SNEGSKA (reference sequence). J was trimmed by 4 bases and V by 4 bases; bases with no gene match: 4. This CDR3 has 12 amino acids. The CDR3 DNA follows: TGCAGTGCTACCGAGGGGGCATACGAGCAGTACTTC. It is translated as CSATEGAYEQYF.

The chain's CDR3 is CASSTPQENTEAFF. In DNA form, the CDR3 reads TGTGCCAGCAGTACCCCTCAGGAGAACACTGAAGCTTTCTTT. The rearrangement joins TRBV6-2 or TRBV6-3 to TRBJ1-1; D remains unclear. This CDR3 contains 14 residues. Trimming took 5 bases from V and 1 from J, leaving 11 bases between them. From germline, CDR1 is MNHEY and CDR2 SVGEGT.